Here is one T cell receptor (beta chain) with its context. This clone has a single count. Its antigen remains unidentified. Base qualities are not recorded, but no much larger clone differs from it by a single base. The time point label for this specimen denotes: cycle 4 day 1 (C4D1), after less than 7 weeks of nivolumab. All trial patients had relapsed after autologous stem cell transplantation, with cohorts A, B and C differing in prior brentuximab vedotin exposure. Magnetic negative selection with a Miltenyi CD4+ T cell isolation kit was used to purify CD4+ T cells from thawed PBMCs. The trial cohort comprised approximately 55 patients with relapsed/refractory classical Hodgkin lymphoma whose best overall responses were complete response, partial response or progressive disease. Trial patients were treated with single-agent nivolumab in the multi-cohort phase II CheckMate 205 trial. An independent review committee assessed best overall response by applying the 2007 International Working Group response criteria. Trial PBMCs were obtained immediately prior to nivolumab initiation (C1D1) and on therapy at cycle 2 day 1 and cycle 4 day 1. Peripheral blood was collected in 8 mL Vacutainer Cell Preparation Tubes, from which PBMCs were isolated by centrifugation and then cryopreserved. Purified CD4+ and CD8+ fractions were prepared only for cases where an additional PBMC sample was available. On LS columns in a quadroMACS separator, the magnetically labelled cells were depleted, and the flow-through was collected as the purified fraction.

This record comes from a study of PD-1 blockade in classical Hodgkin lymphoma (TCRdb year 2020). Study-wide context: Nivolumab dosing was 3 mg/kg intravenously every 2 weeks, continuing until either disease progression or unacceptable toxicity. A peripheral blood immune signature of response to PD-1 blockade in classical Hodgkin lymphoma was defined using TCR beta sequencing and CyTOF. Here is what the overall study found, with its caveats: CD4+ but not CD8+ TCR diversity rose significantly by C4D1 (p=0.0027 vs p=0.16), most apparent in complete responders (p=0.02). Baseline TCR diversity was reported to be lower in newly diagnosed patients than in healthy donors and to be lower still in relapsed/refractory patients. Only a single clinical trial cohort was studied, and what caused the repertoire differences, possibly disease activity or prior therapy, remained undefined. Lower diversity was seen in patients whose nivolumab began less than 1 year after ASCT, and these patients were left out of later analyses so that immune reconstitution would not confound the results. Among trial patients, those achieving complete response had baseline diversity similar to that of newly diagnosed patients, while diversity was significantly lower in partial responders and progressors.

The Qiagen DNeasy kit was used to extract genomic DNA from unsorted PBMCs and from the negatively selected CD4+ and CD8+ fractions. TCR beta CDR3 regions were subjected to amplification by immunoSEQ multiplex PCR with primers that anneal to V and J segments. A synthetic immune receptor repertoire was used to minimize amplification bias, and any remaining bias was removed computationally after sequencing. As for the authors' bioinformatics: Repertoire diversity was quantified as the Shannon entropy index using custom Python scripts. Unsorted, CD4+ and CD8+ repertoires were analyzed separately, except for combined analyses in which CD4+ and CD8+ sequences were merged in silico. Clonal expansion was defined as at least a 2-fold frequency increase after treatment relative to C1D1, with a pseudocount of 0.5 for undetected baseline clones. Clones with 0 or 1 copy at C1D1 were defined as singleton clones, while clones with 2 or more copies were defined as non-singleton clones. By matching protein sequences in sorted samples from the same patient, clones expanded in unsorted samples were annotated as CD4+, CD8+ or unknown. Wilcoxon tests on paired samples were used to test diversity changes from C1D1 to C4D1. TCRdb took this table from immuneACCESS and kept in-frame rearrangements with V and J called. Such tables lack part of the clones; where checked against another copy, unresolved V genes explain under half of the gap, and the rest is unexplained. V and J calls and clone size are those listed in that table; D and trimming were worked out from the DNA. In this sample the table shows about 12,000 clones, about nine tenths of which occur a single time. The ten largest clones add up to approximately 0.9% of the sample.

V drops 9 bases and J drops 7 bases, leaving 16 bases in between. From the cysteine through the phenylalanine, the CDR3 covers 13 amino acids. Kept here is only the CDR3 DNA, which spans 39 bases and is read in frame from base 1. CDR1 and CDR2, per the germline V gene (reference sequence), are MNHEY and SMNVEV. The sample here was CD4+ T cells from blood, taken before the fourth cycle of nivolumab. The TCR was taken from a human donor with classical Hodgkin lymphoma. The receptor chain draws on TRBV27 and TRBJ1-5; the D gene is perhaps TRBD1, on 5 matching bases. The CDR3 reads as follows: CASTQGVGQPQHF. The DNA is as follows: TGTGCCAGTACGCAGGGCGTTGGGCAGCCCCAGCATTTT.